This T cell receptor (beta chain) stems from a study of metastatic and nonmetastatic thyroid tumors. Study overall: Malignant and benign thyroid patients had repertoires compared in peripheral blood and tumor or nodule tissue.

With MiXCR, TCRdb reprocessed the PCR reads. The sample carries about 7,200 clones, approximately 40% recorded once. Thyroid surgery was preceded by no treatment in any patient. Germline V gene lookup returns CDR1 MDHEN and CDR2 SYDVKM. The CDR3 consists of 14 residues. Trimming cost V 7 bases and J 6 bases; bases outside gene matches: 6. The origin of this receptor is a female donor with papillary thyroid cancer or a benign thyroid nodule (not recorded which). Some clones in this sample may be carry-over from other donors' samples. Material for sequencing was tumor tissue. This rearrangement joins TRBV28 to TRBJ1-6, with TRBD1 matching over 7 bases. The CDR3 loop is CASTKGQLNSPLHF. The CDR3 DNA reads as TGTGCCAGCACAAAGGGACAGCTTAATTCACCCCTCCACTTT.